This T cell receptor beta chain was retrieved from a study of identical twins. The CDR3 length is 14 residues. Germline CDR1 reads MNHEY; CDR2 reads SVGAGI. V shed 4 bases and J 5 bases; nucleotides not matched to a gene: 4. This clonotype was recorded at least ten times. Each CDR3 protein gets one entry after TCRdb re-called the 5' RACE reads with MiXCR. The sample has approximately 500,000 distinct CDR3 sequences, around 15% seen once; the top ten hold roughly 0.46%. In addition, the sample was reused for a study of yellow fever vaccine responses in identical twins.

J is TRBJ2-2 and V is TRBV6-5; TRBD2 aligns across 7 bases. This receptor was taken from a woman under 30 in good health. Sequences were obtained from CD4+ T cells sorted from blood. The CDR3 bases are TGTGCCAGCAGTTCGGGACTAAATACCGGGGAGCTGTTTTTT. Its protein product is CASSSGLNTGELFF.